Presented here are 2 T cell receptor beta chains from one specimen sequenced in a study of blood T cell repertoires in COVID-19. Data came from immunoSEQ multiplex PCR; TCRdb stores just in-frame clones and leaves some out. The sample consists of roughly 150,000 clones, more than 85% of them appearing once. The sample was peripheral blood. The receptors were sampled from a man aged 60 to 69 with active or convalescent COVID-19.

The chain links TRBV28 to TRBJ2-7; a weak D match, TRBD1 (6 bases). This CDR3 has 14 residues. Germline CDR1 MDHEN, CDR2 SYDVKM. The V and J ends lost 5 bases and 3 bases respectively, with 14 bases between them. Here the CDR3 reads CASSNSDRHYEQYF. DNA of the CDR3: TGTGCCAGCAGTAATTCCGACAGGCACTACGAGCAGTACTTC.

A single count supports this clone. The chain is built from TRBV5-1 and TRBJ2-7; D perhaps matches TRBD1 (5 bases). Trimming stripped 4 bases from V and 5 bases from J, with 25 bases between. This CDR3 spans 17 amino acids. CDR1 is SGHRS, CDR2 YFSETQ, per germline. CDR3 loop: CASSHAQFDSSPDEQYF. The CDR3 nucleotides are TGCGCCAGCAGCCACGCGCAATTTGACAGCTCCCCCGACGAGCAGTACTTC.